The rows below give T cell receptor beta chains drawn from one sample of a study of blood T cell repertoires in COVID-19. The table came from immunoSEQ multiplex PCR; TCRdb's copy has only in-frame clones and leaves some out. The table lists more than 250,000 clones, around four fifths of them singletons, with about 4.6% in the top ten. Material: peripheral blood. Source of these receptors: a man between 60 and 70 years old who had recovered from COVID-19. Each CDR3 is given with its conserved first and last residue.

V: TRBV4-1; CDR3: CASSQTIQGNYGYTF
V: TRBV6-6; CDR3: CASSERQGPYGYTF
V: TRBV11-1; CDR3: CASSLYGNTEAFF
V: TRBV6-5; CDR3: CASSYGGEYEQYF
V: TRBV9; CDR3: CASSPGGSSTDTQYF
V: TRBV7-2; CDR3: CASSWNSGRARADTQYF
V: TRBV27; CDR3: CASSPSGRPYEQYF
V: TRBV29-1; CDR3: CSVDRESGANVLTF
V: TRBV7-6; CDR3: CASSFLGLLAGDEQFF
V: TRBV6-5; CDR3: CATRQGLNSPLHF
V: TRBV25-1; CDR3: CASSQQGSGEKLFF
V: TRBV11-2; CDR3: CASSSMGTGGQYF
V: TRBV28; CDR3: CASSLAGAAGSSTDTQYF
V: TRBV21-1; CDR3: CASSNRGANTGELFF
V: TRBV19; CDR3: CASKDSGISTDTQYF
V: TRBV5-6; CDR3: CASSWAGRVRGNSPLHF
V: TRBV25-1; CDR3: CASSPKGLTGVDQPQHF
V: TRBV19; CDR3: CASSTTGFGYTF
V: TRBV9; CDR3: CASSPGGAGDTQYF
V: TRBV18; CDR3: CASSPEGGSNQPQHF
V: TRBV11-1; CDR3: CASSIQGGPLHF
V: TRBV2; CDR3: CASSEGRGLGYGYTF
V: TRBV10-2; CDR3: CASYPQGAKNIQYF
V: TRBV19; CDR3: CASSIHSGQGVRNEQFF
V: TRBV30; CDR3: CAWSEQGATNEKLFF
V: TRBV14; CDR3: CASSRGHDVGRLF
V: TRBV11-1; CDR3: CASSLEYGSGNTIYF
V: TRBV7-9; CDR3: CASSLGIQEDF
V: TRBV7-2; CDR3: CASARGGAEYNSPLHF
V: TRBV20-1; CDR3: CSPQGAYEQYF
V: TRBV27; CDR3: CASSSPGQGNTEAFF
V: TRBV5-1; CDR3: CASSSGGADYGYTF
V: TRBV5-4; CDR3: CASSLGSGFRSPLHF
V: TRBV7-2; CDR3: CASSLAAGVETEAFF
V: TRBV14; CDR3: CASSQGGGNSYNSPLHF
V: TRBV30; CDR3: CAWRTGYEQYF
V: TRBV7-9; CDR3: CASSLGTGPQPQHF
V: TRBV18; CDR3: CASSRVAGASEQFF
V: TRBV5-5; CDR3: CASSLRAQYQETQYF
V: TRBV7-6; CDR3: CASSSSWRNTDTQYF